This entry lists 9 T cell receptor beta chains sequenced from one sample in a study of T cell repertoires in aging, cancer and after chemotherapy (dated by TCRdb to about 2019). TCRdb names Illumina MiSeq as the instrument used. Using a mixed TRB-A/B primer pool, multiplex touch-down PCR amplified rearranged TRB sequences covering the V, D and J segments. The raw public data were reprocessed by TCRdb itself: fastp quality trimming at Q25, MiXCR clonotype calling, in-frame beta chains only. Entries that share a CDR3 protein sequence are merged under the most common genes and DNA. The sample table records approximately 6,300 distinct CDR3 sequences; 25% to 35% of these occur just once. Jointly, the top ten make up less than 35% of the sample. TCR beta rearrangements were amplified from genomic DNA isolated from peripheral blood, not from sorted cells or RNA. Specimen: blood. The receptors stem from a human donor with a blood cancer.

For this clonotype: The junction departs from germline at one end; a sequencing error may be responsible. This chain joins TRBV13 and TRBJ1-3; no firm D call. The germline V gene encodes CDR1 PRHDT and CDR2 FYEKMQ (reference sequence). There are 14 residues in the CDR3. The DNA for the CDR3 is TGTGCCAGCAGCTTAGGCCCGGTCATAGGCAGATCTCGTTTT. This encodes CASSLGPVIGRSRF.

The chain links TRBV7-2 to TRBJ1-6, with 9 bases matching TRBD1. The V gene's germline CDR1 is SGHTA and CDR2 FQGNSA. With V trimmed by 4 bases and J by 10 bases, 8 bases remained unmatched. The CDR3 spans 15 residues. CDR3 sequence (DNA): TGTGCCAGCAGCTACCTGGGGACAGGGATATCACCCCTCCACTTT. Residues: CASSYLGTGISPLHF.

In its sample, this clonotype is medium-sized. This chain joins TRBV12-3 or TRBV12-4 and TRBJ1-2; TRBD1 is a possible D gene (6 bases). The length of the CDR3 is 12 residues. Trimming cost V 6 bases and J 9 bases, with 14 bases left between them. The CDR3 sequence is CASSLDSLSYTF. CDR3 sequence (DNA): TGTGCCAGCAGCCTGGACAGTTTGAGCTACACCTTC.

This clonotype was found a few times. The chain combines TRBV5-6 with TRBJ1-6; 10 nucleotides agree with TRBD1. Germline V lookup: CDR1 SGHDT, CDR2 YYEEEE. This CDR3 is built from 15 residues. V was pared by 0 bases and J by 8 bases, with 2 bases of the junction left unmatched. CDR3 amino acids: CASSLVGTGDSPLHF. The CDR3 DNA follows: TGTGCCAGCAGCTTGGTGGGGACAGGGGATTCACCCCTCCACTTT. Full variable domain (remainder filled in from reference TRBV5-6 and TRBJ1-6): DAGVTQSPTHLIKTRGQQVTLRCSPKSGHDTVSWYQQALGQGPQFIFQYYEEEERQRGNFPDRFSGHQFPNYSSELNVNALLLGDSALYLCASSLVGTGDSPLHFGNGTRLTVT.

Within the sample, this clonotype is medium-sized. The chain uses TRBV6-5 and TRBJ2-7; D is perhaps TRBD1 (6 bases). Trimming took 5 bases from V and 4 from J, leaving 15 bases between them. CDR3 size: 14 residues. CDR1 MNHEY and CDR2 SVGAGI come from the germline V gene. CDR3 residues: CASSLGGSGYEQYF. The CDR3 DNA reads as TGTGCCAGCAGTCTAGGGGGAAGCGGATACGAGCAGTACTTC.

This clonotype has only a few counts. The chain has TRBV7-6 and TRBJ2-5, with 7 bases lining up with TRBD1. This CDR3 contains 15 residues. Germline V lookup: CDR1 SGHVS, CDR2 FNYEAQ. Trimming cost V 4 bases and J 5 bases; bases outside gene matches: 10. In DNA form, the CDR3 reads TGTGCCAGCAGCTACGGGACAGAGGGTTTGGAGACCCAGTACTTC. This sequence encodes CASSYGTEGLETQYF.

This chain uses TRBV24-1 with TRBJ2-1; a weak D match, TRBD1 (8 bases). Germline V gene sequence: CDR1 KGHDR, CDR2 SFDVKD. The CDR3 sequence is 16 residues long. Trimming cost V 4 bases and J 2 bases, with 14 bases left between them. CDR3 nucleotides: TGTGCCACCAGTGAACAACAGGGGGGGACCTACAATGAGCAGTTCTTC. It specifies CATSEQQGGTYNEQFF.

This clonotype came up a few times. The chain couples TRBV19 to TRBJ2-7; perhaps TRBD1 as D (6 bases). The CDR3 is made up of 14 amino acids. Germline CDR1 reads LNHDA; CDR2 reads SQIVND (reference sequence). Deletions cut 5 bases from V and 2 bases from J, with 13 bases between. The CDR3 sequence: CASSLTTGAYEQYF. CDR3 nucleotide sequence: TGTGCCAGTAGTTTGACGACAGGAGCCTACGAGCAGTACTTC.

The J gene is TRBJ2-3, the V gene TRBV20-1, with D tentatively TRBD1 or TRBD2 (5 bases each). Germline CDR1 and CDR2: DFQATT and SNEGSKA (reference sequence). V was clipped by 5 bases and J by 1 base, with 25 bases between them. This CDR3 comprises 18 residues. The CDR3 is CSAPRPVLGPPGTDTQYF. CDR3 DNA: TGCAGTGCTCCACGGCCGGTCCTGGGACCCCCTGGCACAGATACGCAGTATTTT.